A single sample is the source of the 32 T cell receptor beta chains below, sequenced in a study of CD8 T cells in Susac syndrome. After extraction with the RNeasy kit, about 0.5 to 1 ug of the RNA was reverse transcribed using random hexamers. TCRdb processed the immunoSEQ multiplex PCR reads anew with MiXCR; each CDR3 protein has one entry. The table has about 100,000 distinct CDR3 sequences, 95% seen once. Sequencing input: CD8+ T cells from PBMCs. Receptors originate from a human donor with Susac syndrome.

The V gene is TRBV7-9, the J gene TRBJ2-7; TRBD1 agrees at 8 bases. The CDR3 spans 13 residues. V shed 8 bases, J shed 3 bases, and the junction held 6 bases outside the gene matches. The germline gives CDR1 SEHNR, CDR2 FQNEAQ (reference sequence). CDR3 nucleotides: TGTGCCAGCGGGCGGACAGGGCTCTACGAGCAGTACTTC. This sequence encodes CASGRTGLYEQYF.

The rearrangement uses TRBV5-1 and TRBJ2-7, with 7 bases that match TRBD2. The CDR3 spans 13 residues. The J segment lost 1 base and the V segment lost 5 bases, leaving 3 bases of the junction unmatched. The germline V gene encodes CDR1 SGHRS and CDR2 YFSETQ. The CDR3 spells CASRREASYEQYF. For the CDR3, the DNA is TGCGCCAGCAGACGGGAGGCTTCCTACGAGCAGTACTTC.

V and J are TRBV6-1 and TRBJ2-2; TRBD1 matches at 7 bases. Germline V gives CDR1 MNHNS, CDR2 SASEGT. Unmatched junction bases numbered 8, after V lost 6 bases and J lost 4 bases. CDR3 length: 15 amino acids. The chain's CDR3 is CASSLTGVGTGELFF. CDR3 nucleotide sequence: TGTGCCAGCAGCCTAACAGGGGTGGGCACCGGGGAGCTGTTTTTT.

The chain links TRBV3-1 to TRBJ2-7; 7 bases agree with TRBD2. CDR3 length: 15 residues. J gave up 0 bases and V 4 bases, and 6 bases lay outside the gene matches. The germline gives CDR1 LGHDT, CDR2 YNNKEL (reference sequence). The CDR3 DNA sequence: TGTGCCAGCAGCCTTCTAGCGGTATCCTCCTACGAGCAGTACTTC. Translation: CASSLLAVSSYEQYF.

The chain uses TRBV12-3 or TRBV12-4 and TRBJ2-3, with D possibly matching TRBD2 (5 bases). Trimming took 7 bases from V and 2 from J, leaving 16 bases between them. The CDR3 loop spans 15 amino acids. CDR3 loop: CASTPGRAHTDTQYF. CDR3 in DNA: TGTGCCAGCACCCCCGGGCGGGCACACACAGATACGCAGTATTTT.

In this sample, this clonotype turned up once. The gene calls are TRBV6-5 and TRBJ1-6, with D possibly TRBD1 on 6 matching bases. CDR1 and CDR2 (germline): MNHEY, SVGAGI. Between the trimmed V and J ends, which lost 5 bases and 8 bases, there was a span of 13 bases. The CDR3 length is 14 residues. The CDR3 bases are TGTGCCAGCAGTATCGACAGGATGTATTCACCCCTCCACTTT. Translating gives CASSIDRMYSPLHF.

This sequence joins TRBV9 and TRBJ2-1; no firm D call. Germline V CDR1 and CDR2: SGDLS, YYNGEE. The CDR3 spans 13 residues. Between the trimmed V and J ends, which lost 0 bases and 6 bases, there was a span of 7 bases. CDR3: CASSVARTNEQFF. In DNA, the CDR3 is TGTGCCAGCAGCGTAGCCCGGACCAATGAGCAGTTCTTC.

V and J are TRBV29-1 and TRBJ2-5; D might be TRBD1 (7 bases). V dropped 0 bases and J dropped 5 bases, with 19 bases sitting between them. The germline V gene has CDR1 SQVTM and CDR2 ANQGSEA. This CDR3 has 16 residues. CDR3 sequence reads: CSVEDRGTRGLETQYF. Here the CDR3 DNA reads TGCAGCGTTGAAGATCGGGGGACCAGGGGGTTGGAGACCCAGTACTTC.

The rearrangement links TRBV12-3 or TRBV12-4 to TRBJ2-1; 7 bases line up with TRBD1. V shed 10 bases and J 9 bases; nucleotides not matched to a gene: 6. This CDR3 has 11 amino acids. This chain's CDR3 is CAISGGGEQFF. CDR3 nucleotides: TGTGCCATTTCAGGGGGTGGTGAGCAGTTCTTC.

This clonotype was observed a single time. One end of the junction fails to match germline, which may point to a read error. This rearrangement joins TRBV4-1 to TRBJ1-3; 9 bases match TRBD1. The germline gives CDR1 MGHRA, CDR2 YSYEKL. This CDR3 has 15 amino acids. The CDR3 DNA follows: TGCGCCAGCAGCCAAGGTCGGGCGAGCGGACAGGGGATTAATTTT. Translated: CASSQGRASGQGINF.

The genes are TRBV5-6 and TRBJ2-1; D ambiguous. V was shortened by 1 base and J by 2 bases, with 16 bases between the two germline ends. The CDR3 consists of 17 residues. Per germline, CDR1 SGHDT and CDR2 YYEEEE. This CDR3 reads CASSLSPDAFPYNEQFF. The DNA of the CDR3 is TGTGCCAGCAGCTTGAGTCCCGATGCGTTCCCCTACAATGAGCAGTTCTTC.

The chain is built from TRBV6-5 and TRBJ2-5; D unclear. Between the trimmed V and J ends, which lost 5 bases and 2 bases, there was a span of 6 bases. CDR1 and CDR2 from the germline V gene are MNHEY and SVGAGI. The CDR3 covers 12 residues. The CDR3 DNA sequence: TGTGCCAGCAGTCTTGATCAAGAGACCCAGTACTTC. As protein: CASSLDQETQYF.

The CDR3 DNA follows: TGTGCCAGCAGTGAGGGAGGGGAACTCGCCTATGGCTACACCTTC. Protein sequence: CASSEGGELAYGYTF. This rearrangement joins TRBV25-1 to TRBJ1-2; a possible D gene is TRBD1 (5 bases). Germline V gene lookup returns CDR1 MGHDK and CDR2 SYGVNS. The CDR3 runs to 15 residues. The germline V and J ends were trimmed by 3 bases and 4 bases, with 15 bases remaining between them.

The V gene is TRBV3-1, the J gene TRBJ2-5, with D possibly being TRBD1 (5 bases). Looked up from germline, CDR1 is LGHDT and CDR2 is YNNKEL (reference sequence). V lost 4 bases, J lost 1 base, and 13 bases lay in between. This CDR3 has 15 residues. CDR3 sequence: CASSPSRAGQETQYF. DNA of the CDR3: TGTGCCAGCAGCCCATCCAGGGCAGGCCAAGAGACCCAGTACTTC.

The genes are TRBV27 and TRBJ2-7; D is unresolved. Germline V gives CDR1 MNHEY, CDR2 SMNVEV (reference sequence). The CDR3 consists of 11 residues. The ends were cut back, 8 bases at V and 2 bases at J, with 7 bases in the middle. In DNA, the CDR3 is TGTGCCAGCGGTCCCACCTACGAGCAGTACTTC. It yields the protein CASGPTYEQYF.

The V gene is TRBV29-1, the J gene TRBJ2-1; TRBD1 is a possible D gene (6 bases). CDR1 and CDR2 (germline): SQVTM, ANQGSEA. Trimming pared 4 bases from V and 8 bases from J, leaving 15 bases between. The CDR3 sequence is 13 residues long. CDR3 sequence reads: CSVVWWGRDEQFF. The CDR3 DNA reads TGCAGCGTTGTTTGGTGGGGGCGCGATGAGCAGTTCTTC.

This chain links TRBV20-1 with TRBJ2-1; D ambiguous. CDR3 length: 11 residues. Germline loops: CDR1 DFQATT, CDR2 SNEGSKA (reference sequence). Trimming shortened V by 6 bases and J by 4 bases, and 7 bases separated the two germline ends. The CDR3 bases are TGCAGTGCGAGACCGTACAATGAGCAGTTCTTC. Its translation: CSARPYNEQFF.

The V gene is TRBV29-1, the J gene TRBJ2-3; tentatively, D is TRBD1 (6 bases). This CDR3 is built from 15 residues. In germline, CDR1 is SQVTM, CDR2 ANQGSEA. Between the trimmed V and J ends, which lost 2 bases and 1 base, there was a span of 13 bases. This chain's CDR3 is CSVELTGVGTDTQYF. The CDR3 bases are TGCAGCGTTGAACTGACAGGAGTGGGCACAGATACGCAGTATTTT.

The genes are TRBV5-6 and TRBJ2-5; TRBD1 or TRBD2 may be the D gene (6 bases each). Trimming shortened V by 4 bases and J by 5 bases, and 9 bases separated the two germline ends. CDR1 and CDR2 (germline): SGHDT, YYEEEE. The CDR3 runs to 12 residues. CDR3 sequence reads: CASSGGLETQYF. The CDR3 bases are TGTGCCAGCAGCGGGGGGCTCGAGACCCAGTACTTC.

The chain couples TRBV5-6 to TRBJ2-7; tentative D call: TRBD1 (6 bases). Per germline, CDR1 SGHDT and CDR2 YYEEEE. CDR3 size: 13 residues. Trimming pared 2 bases from V and 11 bases from J, leaving 17 bases between. CDR3 protein: CASSLPGAERKYF. The DNA for the CDR3 is TGTGCCAGCAGCTTACCAGGGGCCGAGAGGAAGTACTTC.

The chain links TRBV20-1 to TRBJ2-1, with 9 bases that match TRBD1. The germline V gene has CDR1 DFQATT and CDR2 SNEGSKA (reference sequence). V lost 4 bases to trimming and J lost 15 bases; unmatched junction nucleotides: 10. The CDR3 spans 12 residues. CDR3 nucleotide sequence: TGCAGTGCTAAAATCCCCGGGACAGGGAGGTTCTTC. This translates into CSAKIPGTGRFF.

The chain uses TRBV13 and TRBJ2-3; D is possibly TRBD1 or TRBD2 (5 bases each). The CDR3 extends over 19 amino acids. Trimming took off 6 bases at V and 0 bases at J, with 25 bases between the two ends. Germline V gene data show CDR1 as PRHDT and CDR2 as FYEKMQ (reference sequence). The CDR3, as DNA: TGTGCCAGCAGGTCCCGAAACCCCGGGACCGTAGCTAGCACAGATACGCAGTATTTT. It yields the protein CASRSRNPGTVASTDTQYF.

This clonotype was observed once. The chain links TRBV18 to TRBJ2-7; TRBD2 is a possible D gene (5 bases). Germline loops: CDR1 KGHSH, CDR2 LQKENI. This CDR3 is built from 14 residues. Trimming left V 1 base short and J 4 bases short, with 11 bases between. The CDR3 bases are TGTGCCAGCTCACCACAGGGAGCCGGGTACGAGCAGTACTTC. This encodes CASSPQGAGYEQYF.

CDR3 coding DNA: TGTGCCAGCACCACCAACGGACAAGAAGCTTTCTTT. Translated, it gives CASTTNGQEAFF. This sequence joins TRBV2 and TRBJ1-1; TRBD1 might be the D (5 bases). With 7 bases removed from V and 8 bases from J, the gap between germline ends came to 14 bases. Looked up from germline, CDR1 is SNHLY and CDR2 is FYNNEI. The length of the CDR3 is 12 residues.

V usage is TRBV10-3 and J usage is TRBJ1-1, with TRBD1 matching over 7 bases. Trimming cost V 0 bases and J 5 bases; bases outside gene matches: 3. This CDR3 spans 14 amino acids. The germline V gene encodes CDR1 ENHRY and CDR2 SYGVKD. The CDR3 sequence is CAISESTGLTEAFF. In DNA form, the CDR3 reads TGTGCCATCAGTGAGTCGACAGGGTTAACTGAAGCTTTCTTT.

The chain carries TRBV20-1 and TRBJ2-7, with 8 bases that match TRBD2. CDR3 length equals 15 residues. V trimming: 0 bases; J trimming: 3 bases; junction bases outside the gene matches: 7. Germline CDR1 and CDR2: DFQATT and SNEGSKA (reference sequence). The CDR3 DNA sequence: TGCAGTGCTAGAGATCGGGTACTAGCGGACTACGAGCAGTACTTC. Amino acids: CSARDRVLADYEQYF.

This chain uses TRBV5-1 with TRBJ2-7; D not resolved. CDR1 is SGHRS, CDR2 YFSETQ, per germline. CDR3 length equals 11 residues. V was cut by 4 bases and J by 5 bases, with 7 bases left in between. CDR3 coding DNA: TGCGCCAGCAGCCGAGGTAACGAGCAGTACTTC. It specifies CASSRGNEQYF. The full variable domain, completed using reference TRBV5-1 and TRBJ2-7, is KAGVTQTPRYLIKTRGQQVTLSCSPISGHRSVSWYQQTPGQGLQFLFEYFSETQRNKGNFPGRFSGRQFSNSRSEMNVSTLELGDSALYLCASSRGNEQYFGPGTRLTVT.

This clonotype was seen just once. The rearrangement joins TRBV20-1 to TRBJ2-7; TRBD2 matches 16 bases. Germline lookup yields CDR1 DFQATT and CDR2 SNEGSKA (reference sequence). The CDR3 consists of 19 residues. The J segment lost 0 bases and the V segment lost 0 bases, leaving 8 bases of the junction unmatched. The CDR3 is CSARDVGLAGGPSSYEQYF. Written as DNA, the CDR3 is TGCAGTGCTAGAGATGTGGGACTAGCGGGAGGGCCGAGCTCCTACGAGCAGTACTTC.

The V call is TRBV20-1, the J call TRBJ2-7; no clear D gene. CDR1 is DFQATT and CDR2 is SNEGSKA in the germline V gene (reference sequence). The CDR3 is 11 amino acids. V was trimmed by 3 bases and J by 4 bases, leaving 7 bases between them. As DNA, the CDR3 is TGCAGTGCTAGCCCCCAATACGAGCAGTACTTC. Translating it yields CSASPQYEQYF.

The chain links TRBV2 to TRBJ2-7; D uncertain. Per germline, CDR1 SNHLY and CDR2 FYNNEI. The V and J ends lost 4 bases and 3 bases respectively, with 4 bases between them. CDR3 size: 11 residues. CDR3 in DNA: TGTGCCAGCAGTGGGGACTACGAGCAGTACTTC. Amino acids: CASSGDYEQYF.

The chain is built from TRBV27 and TRBJ1-1; D is unresolved. Looked up from germline, CDR1 is MNHEY and CDR2 is SMNVEV (reference sequence). The CDR3 loop spans 13 amino acids. The germline V and J ends were trimmed by 2 bases and 2 bases, with 6 bases remaining between them. The CDR3 nucleotides are TGTGCCAGCAGTTTAAGCATTAACACTGAAGCTTTCTTT. It yields the protein CASSLSINTEAFF.

Here the CDR3 reads CASSHGQPGQYF. The DNA of the CDR3 is TGTGCCAGCAGCCACGGACAACCGGGGCAGTACTTC. The chain uses TRBV11-2 and TRBJ2-7, with D maybe TRBD1 (5 bases). The CDR3 has 12 residues. Germline V lookup: CDR1 SGHAT, CDR2 FQNNGV. Trimming stripped 5 bases from V and 9 bases from J, with 14 bases between.